Below, 27 T cell receptor beta chains from the same sample are listed, as sequenced in a study of cytomegalovirus exposure and HLA in healthy donors. PCR was performed using 60 Vbeta and 13 Jbeta primers. Sequencing used immunoSEQ multiplex PCR; TCRdb keeps in-frame clones, though not all of them. The sample has under 150,000 clones; about four fifths are singletons. Material: PBMCs. Receptors were obtained from a woman aged 40 to 50 in good health and CMV-seronegative.

The rearrangement uses TRBV9 and TRBJ2-6; possible D gene TRBD2, 5 bases. V lost 4 bases, J lost 0 bases, and 17 bases lay in between. Germline V lookup: CDR1 SGDLS, CDR2 YYNGEE. The CDR3 consists of 18 residues. The CDR3 spells CASSPTIFGSSGANVLTF. The CDR3 DNA reads as TGTGCCAGCAGCCCGACAATATTTGGGAGCTCTGGGGCCAACGTCCTGACTTTC. The entire variable domain, with the rest obtained from reference TRBV9 and TRBJ2-6, is as follows: DSGVTQTPKHLITATGQRVTLRCSPRSGDLSVYWYQQSLDQGLQFLIQYYNGEERAKGNILERFSAQQFPDLHSELNLSSLELGDSALYFCASSPTIFGSSGANVLTFGAGSRLTVL.

This clone was picked up one time. The chain joins TRBV29-1 to TRBJ2-5; the D gene is possibly TRBD1 (6 bases). The CDR3 contains 12 residues. Trimming left V 3 bases short and J 5 bases short, with 10 bases between. CDR1 and CDR2 from the germline V gene are SQVTM and ANQGSEA. CDR3 sequence (DNA): TGCAGCGTTGACGCGAGGGGGGAGACCCAGTACTTC. The encoded protein is CSVDARGETQYF.

In the case of this clone: One end of the junction is discordant with germline, which a read error may explain. The rearrangement joins TRBV6-6 to TRBJ2-1; D is unclear. The CDR3 is made up of 11 amino acids. Germline CDR1 and CDR2: MNHNY and SVGAGI (reference sequence). The CDR3 sequence is CASSDRYRSLF. As DNA, the CDR3 is TGTGCCAGCAGTGATCGATATAGATCGCTCTTC.

This chain connects TRBV15 to TRBJ2-6; D gene uncertain. This CDR3 is built from 16 residues. Germline values: CDR1 LNHNV, CDR2 YYDKDF (reference sequence). The germline V and J ends were trimmed by 7 bases and 0 bases, with 13 bases remaining between them. CDR3: CATKHQALSGANVLTF. CDR3 nucleotide sequence: TGTGCCACCAAGCATCAAGCCCTCTCTGGGGCCAACGTCCTGACTTTC.

This chain joins TRBV13 and TRBJ2-7, with a tentative D call TRBD2 (5 bases). V was shortened by 0 bases and J by 1 base, with 16 bases between the two germline ends. The CDR3 has 17 amino acids. CDR1 and CDR2 (germline): PRHDT, FYEKMQ (reference sequence). The CDR3: CASSLGGRVPTSYEQYF. The CDR3, as DNA: TGTGCCAGCAGCTTAGGAGGGCGGGTACCCACATCCTACGAGCAGTACTTC.

DNA for the CDR3: TGCAGCGGTAAGACAGGGAACACTGAAGCTTTCTTT. Amino acids: CSGKTGNTEAFF. This rearrangement joins TRBV29-1 to TRBJ1-1; weak D call: TRBD1 (6 bases). Germline lookup yields CDR1 SQVTM and CDR2 ANQGSEA. The CDR3 has 12 amino acids. Between the trimmed V and J ends, which lost 7 bases and 1 base, there was a span of 10 bases.

The chain is built from TRBV5-6 and TRBJ2-7; 9 bases map to TRBD2. Germline lookup yields CDR1 SGHDT and CDR2 YYEEEE. J gave up 0 bases and V 4 bases, and 5 bases lay outside the gene matches. This CDR3 comprises 15 residues. The CDR3 bases are TGTGCCAGCAGCCGGCCGCGGGAGGGCTCCTACGAGCAGTACTTC. This translates into CASSRPREGSYEQYF.

This rearrangement joins TRBV4-1 to TRBJ2-3; 7 bases agree with TRBD2. Trimming took 4 bases from V and 5 from J; bases not matched to a gene: 9. This CDR3 spans 15 amino acids. The V gene's germline CDR1 is MGHRA and CDR2 YSYEKL. The CDR3 protein is CASSPGTQRGDTQYF. CDR3 DNA: TGCGCCAGCAGCCCCGGGACCCAGCGGGGAGATACGCAGTATTTT.

This chain links TRBV5-1 with TRBJ2-5; 8 nucleotides line up with TRBD1. The germline V gene encodes CDR1 SGHRS and CDR2 YFSETQ. The trim removed 4 bases at V and 5 bases at J, leaving 7 bases unmatched. CDR3 length: 14 residues. CDR3 sequence: CASSPRQGRETQYF. CDR3 DNA sequence: TGCGCCAGCAGCCCGAGACAGGGGCGGGAGACCCAGTACTTC.

The chain links TRBV14 to TRBJ2-3; D perhaps matches TRBD2 (5 bases). This CDR3 spans 12 amino acids. Per the germline V gene, CDR1 is SGHDN and CDR2 is FVKESK. The V and J ends lost 1 base and 6 bases respectively, with 5 bases between them. The CDR3 loop reads CASSQGGDTQYF. CDR3 DNA: TGTGCCAGCAGCCAAGGAGGGGATACGCAGTATTTT.

This clone has just a few counts. The V gene is TRBV10-3, the J gene TRBJ1-2, with TRBD1 matching over 10 bases. Trimming removed 6 bases from V and 0 bases from J; junction bases left unmatched: 1. This CDR3 has 14 amino acids. CDR1 and CDR2 from the germline V gene are ENHRY and SYGVKD. Here the CDR3 DNA reads TGTGCCATCAGGGGGACAGGGGCTAACTATGGCTACACCTTC. This sequence encodes CAIRGTGANYGYTF.

The chain uses TRBV9 and TRBJ1-4; D perhaps matches TRBD1 (5 bases). This CDR3 region has 15 residues. The germline V gene encodes CDR1 SGDLS and CDR2 YYNGEE. The V end was cut by 4 bases, the J end by 4 bases, with 14 bases between. The CDR3 spells CASSLWGENNEKLFF. CDR3 bases: TGTGCCAGCAGCCTTTGGGGGGAAAATAATGAAAAACTGTTTTTT.

This clone came up once. As DNA, the CDR3 is TGTGCCAGCAGTGCTATTGAGGTTTATGGCTACACCTTC. Protein: CASSAIEVYGYTF. The chain combines TRBV2 with TRBJ1-2, with D unclear. Between the trimmed V and J ends, which lost 4 bases and 5 bases, there was a span of 11 bases. The CDR3 totals 13 residues. CDR1 and CDR2 (germline): SNHLY, FYNNEI. Based on the CDR3 plus reference TRBV2 and TRBJ1-2, the full variable domain is EPEVTQTPSHQVTQMGQEVILRCVPISNHLYFYWYRQILGQKVEFLVSFYNNEISEKSEIFDDQFSVERPDGSNFTLKIRSTKLEDSAMYFCASSAIEVYGYTFGSGTRLTVV.

The gene calls are TRBV28 and TRBJ1-4; a possible D gene is TRBD1 (6 bases). V was shortened by 6 bases and J by 7 bases, with 18 bases between the two germline ends. There are 15 residues in the CDR3. Germline CDR1 and CDR2: MDHEN and SYDVKM. CDR3 region: CASSQGRGGSEKLFF. CDR3 DNA sequence: TGTGCCAGCAGCCAAGGCAGGGGCGGGAGTGAAAAACTGTTTTTT.

This chain joins TRBV5-1 and TRBJ2-5, with 10 bases lining up with TRBD2. With 2 bases clipped from V and 0 bases from J, the junction kept 4 bases outside the gene matches. Germline V gene sequence: CDR1 SGHRS, CDR2 YFSETQ. CDR3 length: 16 residues. CDR3 sequence reads: CASSFGSGGHQETQYF. In nucleotides, the CDR3 is TGCGCCAGCAGCTTCGGTAGCGGGGGGCACCAAGAGACCCAGTACTTC.

This rearrangement joins TRBV20-1 to TRBJ1-2; perhaps TRBD1 as D (5 bases). This CDR3 has 11 amino acids. Germline V gives CDR1 DFQATT, CDR2 SNEGSKA (reference sequence). Trimming stripped 7 bases from V and 4 bases from J, with 10 bases between. Here the CDR3 reads CSVRQPYGYTF. In nucleotides, the CDR3 is TGCAGTGTTCGACAGCCCTATGGCTACACCTTC.

This clone has a single count. This chain links TRBV6-6 with TRBJ2-5; D gene unclear. The V end lost 6 bases, the J end lost 5 bases, and 10 bases lay between the germline ends. This CDR3 has 12 amino acids. From germline, CDR1 is MNHNY and CDR2 SVGAGI (reference sequence). Written as DNA, the CDR3 is TGTGCCAGCAGCCTACGAACGGAGACCCAGTACTTC. Amino acid sequence: CASSLRTETQYF.

Note on this clone: Other DNA sequences within the sample encode an identical CDR3. The chain is built from TRBV15 and TRBJ1-5; tentatively, D is TRBD1 (5 bases). There are 15 residues in the CDR3. Trimming removed 3 bases at V and 0 bases at J, with 9 bases between. Germline CDR1 is LNHNV and CDR2 is YYDKDF (reference sequence). The CDR3 here is CATSRGGGSNQPQHF. Here the CDR3 DNA reads TGTGCCACCAGCAGGGGCGGGGGTAGCAATCAGCCCCAGCATTTT.

This clone was seen only a few times. This chain uses TRBV7-9 with TRBJ1-5; tentatively, D is TRBD1 (5 bases). Trimming stripped 6 bases from V and 0 bases from J, with 12 bases between. This CDR3 is 15 amino acids long. Germline lookup yields CDR1 SEHNR and CDR2 FQNEAQ (reference sequence). In nucleotides, the CDR3 is TGTGCCAGCAGTGGGGGGGAGACTAGCAATCAGCCCCAGCATTTT. Its translation is CASSGGETSNQPQHF.

In this sample, this clone turned up a few times. The V and J genes are TRBV2 and TRBJ1-4; 8 bases line up with TRBD1. With V trimmed by 4 bases and J by 8 bases, 6 bases remained unmatched. Germline loops: CDR1 SNHLY, CDR2 FYNNEI. This CDR3 is 14 amino acids long. The CDR3 DNA sequence: TGTGCCAGCAGTGCAGGGACAGGTACCGAAAAACTGTTTTTT. Translating it yields CASSAGTGTEKLFF.

This clone was recorded a few times. The chain combines TRBV4-1 with TRBJ2-2; D remains unclear. V lost 0 bases and J lost 6, with 17 bases in between. Germline V gene data show CDR1 as MGHRA and CDR2 as YSYEKL. The CDR3 loop spans 17 amino acids. CDR3 residues: CASSQDPRVQAAGELFF. The CDR3 DNA sequence: TGCGCCAGCAGCCAAGATCCACGTGTTCAAGCCGCCGGGGAGCTGTTTTTT.

The rearrangement links TRBV5-8 to TRBJ2-1; TRBD2 aligns across 8 bases. Germline trimming cut 0 bases from V and 10 bases from J; bases unmatched to any gene: 3. The germline V gene has CDR1 SGHTS and CDR2 YDEGEE. This CDR3 region has 13 residues. The CDR3: CASSLAGGEEQFF. CDR3 DNA: TGTGCCAGCAGCTTGGCCGGGGGGGAGGAGCAGTTCTTC.

The chain couples TRBV4-3 to TRBJ1-5; 9 bases line up with TRBD1. The junction had 2 bases not matched to a gene; V was cut back by 3 bases and J by 2 bases. CDR1 is LGHNA and CDR2 is YSLEER in the germline V gene. This CDR3 region has 15 residues. The CDR3: CASSQGQGGNQPQHF. For the CDR3, the DNA is TGCGCCAGCAGCCAGGGACAGGGAGGCAATCAGCCCCAGCATTTT.

Remarks on this clone: The junction differs from germline at one of its ends, possibly a read error. The genes are TRBV7-9 and TRBJ2-5; possible D gene TRBD2, 5 bases. The CDR3 loop spans 17 amino acids. The germline CDR1 and CDR2 sequences are SEHNR and FQNEAQ (reference sequence). CDR3 sequence (DNA): TGTTCCAGCAGCTTAATTGGGAGATCAGGATGGTTAGAGACCCAGTACTTC. Protein: CSSSLIGRSGWLETQYF. The variable domain in full, completed from reference TRBV7-9 and TRBJ2-5, reads DTGVSQNPRHKITKRGQNVTFRCDPISEHNRLYWYRQTLGQGPEFLTYFQNEAQLEKSRLLSDRFSAERPKGSFSTLEIQRTEQGDSAMYLCSSSLIGRSGWLETQYFGPGTRLLVL.

This chain links TRBV2 with TRBJ1-6, with a possible D match to TRBD1 (6 bases). The CDR3 sequence is 14 residues long. Germline V gene sequence: CDR1 SNHLY, CDR2 FYNNEI. V lost 6 bases, J lost 7 bases, and 13 bases lay in between. The CDR3 region has the DNA TGTGCCAGCAGGGAACAGGGAGGCAATTCACCCCTCCACTTT. Protein sequence: CASREQGGNSPLHF.

The V gene is TRBV5-4, the J gene TRBJ1-2, with TRBD1 matching over 8 bases. Germline V gene data show CDR1 as SGHNT and CDR2 as YYREEE (reference sequence). V was clipped by 4 bases and J by 3 bases; unmatched bases: 2. The CDR3 extends over 13 amino acids. This CDR3 is CASSVDRDYGYTF. CDR3 DNA sequence: TGTGCCAGCAGCGTGGACAGGGACTATGGCTACACCTTC.

The chain recombines TRBV5-6 with TRBJ2-3; 13 positions agree with TRBD2. Looked up from germline, CDR1 is SGHDT and CDR2 is YYEEEE. Trimming at V came to 4 bases and at J to 3 bases, leaving 8 bases not matched to a gene. The CDR3 is 17 residues long. The CDR3 reads CASSGGTSGTRTDTQYF. The CDR3, as DNA: TGTGCCAGCAGCGGAGGGACTAGCGGGACAAGAACAGATACGCAGTATTTT.